The rows below give T cell receptor beta chains drawn from one sample of a study of CD8+CD57+ T cells in acquired aplastic anemia. From the reads, TCRdb called clonotypes with MiXCR, one entry per CDR3 protein. The repertoire holds under 200,000 distinct CDR3 sequences, with nearly 50% as singletons. Sequenced: sorted CD4+, CD8+, or CD8+CD57+ T cells (not recorded which) from PBMCs. Source of these receptors: a human donor with aplastic anemia. Both conserved end residues are part of each CDR3. Each record gives: clone size, J gene, D gene, V gene, CDR3 protein, CDR3 DNA. The D gene is left open where the match is weak. A clone size is listed for some rows: how often the clone was seen (once, few, many), or a class if it is expanded.

many,TRBJ2-2,-,TRBV6-1,CASRQGAGELFF,TGTGCCAGCAGACAGGGTGCCGGGGAGCTGTTTTTT
-,TRBJ2-1,-,TRBV3-1,CASSQDRLYNEQFF,TGTGCCAGCAGCCAAGATAGGCTCTACAATGAGCAGTTCTTC
many,TRBJ1-4,-,TRBV20-1,CSAPDRGGEKLFF,TGCAGTGCTCCAGACAGAGGAGGTGAAAAACTGTTTTTT
many,TRBJ1-2,-,TRBV4-3,CASSQDLVGAVGGYTF,TGCGCCAGCAGCCAAGATTTAGTGGGGGCTGTAGGCGGCTACACCTTC
many,TRBJ2-1,-,TRBV2,CASSQVLGVEQFF,TGTGCCAGCAGTCAGGTTTTGGGGGTTGAGCAGTTCTTC
-,TRBJ2-7,-,TRBV7-2,CASRGPANTGEQYF,TGTGCCAGCAGGGGACCAGCGAACACCGGGGAGCAGTACTTC
-,TRBJ2-5,-,TRBV19,CASSISSSRGQETQCF,TGTGCCAGTAGTATAAGTTCGTCGCGGGGACAAGAGACCCAGTGCTTC
-,TRBJ1-5,-,TRBV6-5,CASSYSRPEDQHF,TGTGCCAGCAGTTACTCGCGTCCGGAGGACCAGCATTTT
many,TRBJ1-2,-,TRBV24-1,CATPGQGYGYTF,TGTGCCACCCCTGGGCAGGGCTATGGCTACACCTTC
many,TRBJ2-5,TRBD1,TRBV7-3,CASSPGQGRVETQYF,TGTGCCAGCAGCCCCGGACAGGGGAGGGTAGAGACCCAGTACTTC
-,TRBJ2-7,-,TRBV7-3,CASSQERVFGEQYF,TGTGCCAGCAGCCAAGAGAGGGTCTTTGGGGAGCAGTACTTC
once,TRBJ1-5,-,TRBV20-1,CSARLQPNQPQHF,TGCAGTGCTAGGCTGCAGCCCAATCAGCCCCAGCATTTT
few,TRBJ2-2,-,TRBV27,CASSLWGGGDTGELFF,TGTGCCAGCAGTTTATGGGGGGGCGGCGACACCGGGGAGCTGTTTTTT
-,TRBJ1-1,-,TRBV29-1,CSAERNTEAFF,TGCAGCGCCGAACGGAACACTGAAGCTTTCTTT
once,TRBJ1-2,TRBD1,TRBV20-1,CSAGTGDNYGYTF,TGCAGTGCTGGGACAGGGGATAACTATGGCTACACCTTC
-,TRBJ2-5,-,TRBV2,CASTDRETQYF,TGTGCCAGCACCGACCGAGAGACCCAGTACTTC
many,TRBJ1-3,-,TRBV7-2,CASSLEPGNTIYF,TGTGCCAGCAGCTTAGAGCCTGGAAACACCATATATTTT
few,TRBJ2-7,-,TRBV20-1,CSALLGTYEQYF,TGCAGTGCCCTACTAGGAACCTACGAGCAGTACTTC
-,TRBJ1-1,-,TRBV5-5,CASSPLPWEGTEAFF,TGTGCCAGCAGCCCCCTCCCCTGGGAGGGCACTGAAGCTTTCTTT
-,TRBJ2-1,-,TRBV15,CATSRGQYNEQFF,TGTGCCACCAGCAGAGGACAGTACAATGAGCAGTTCTTC
many,TRBJ1-1,-,TRBV6-1,CASSADRTEAFF,TGTGCCAGCAGTGCGGACAGAACTGAAGCTTTCTTT
few,TRBJ1-2,-,TRBV12-5,CASGDPPTYGYTF,TGTGCTAGTGGTGACCCGCCAACTTATGGCTACACCTTC
-,TRBJ2-3,-,TRBV25-1,CASSDIAEPTDTQYF,TGTGCCAGCAGTGACATAGCGGAACCCACAGATACGCAGTATTTT
-,TRBJ2-4,TRBD1,TRBV6-5,CASSYTGAGIQYF,TGTGCCAGCAGCTACACAGGGGCAGGCATTCAGTACTTC